The 16 T cell receptor beta chains listed next were all sequenced from one sample in a study of blood T cell repertoires in COVID-19 (dated by TCRdb to about 2020). Receptor amplification or capture employed the immunoSEQ multiplex PCR assay. The table comes from immuneACCESS by way of TCRdb, which keeps in-frame sequences with V and J called. Part of the clones is missing from these tables; in studies checked, under half for an unresolved V gene and the rest for unknown reasons. The sample yields around 220,000 clones; more than 65% were counted once. Approximately 4% of the sample is in the top ten clones. Sequenced sample: peripheral blood. All receptors come from a woman aged 40 to 49 with active or convalescent COVID-19.

The chain joins TRBV6-5 to TRBJ1-3; no firm D call. Between the trimmed V and J ends, which lost 6 bases and 0 bases, there was a span of 9 bases. The CDR3 loop spans 14 amino acids. The germline V gene has CDR1 MNHEY and CDR2 SVGAGI. The CDR3 bases are TGTGCCAGCAGCCCCCTGTCCTCTGGAAACACCATATATTTT. It yields the protein CASSPLSSGNTIYF.

The gene calls are TRBV2 and TRBJ1-2; possibly TRBD1 for D (5 bases). Germline V gives CDR1 SNHLY, CDR2 FYNNEI. The CDR3 totals 12 residues. Trimming removed 7 bases at V and 8 bases at J, with 14 bases between. CDR3: CASKKGREGYTF. The CDR3 DNA reads as TGTGCCAGCAAAAAGGGGCGGGAGGGCTACACCTTC.

The rearrangement links TRBV19 to TRBJ2-3; maybe TRBD1 (6 bases). Deletions cut 5 bases from V and 0 bases from J, with 18 bases between. The CDR3 sequence is 17 residues long. CDR1 is LNHDA, CDR2 SQIVND, per germline (reference sequence). Here the CDR3 reads CASSVRGRGSSTDTQYF. CDR3 sequence (DNA): TGTGCCAGTAGTGTCAGGGGACGCGGGTCTAGCACAGATACGCAGTATTTT.

Only a few counts were recorded for this clone. The gene calls are TRBV4-2 and TRBJ1-2, with TRBD1 matching 9 bases. The CDR3 runs 15 residues. V was pared by 3 bases and J by 0 bases, with 2 bases of the junction left unmatched. CDR1 LGHNA and CDR2 YNFKEQ come from the germline V gene. CDR3 bases: TGTGCCAGCAGCCAGGACAGGGGTACTAACTATGGCTACACCTTC. Residues: CASSQDRGTNYGYTF.

This sequence joins TRBV30 and TRBJ2-1; 8 bases map to TRBD1. CDR1 is GTSNPN, CDR2 SVGIG, per germline (reference sequence). The V segment lost 2 bases and the J segment 8 bases; nucleotides outside the gene matches: 8. There are 14 residues in the CDR3. The CDR3 bases are TGTGCCTGGAGTCTTGGACAGGGAGGCGATGAGCAGTTCTTC. Protein sequence: CAWSLGQGGDEQFF.

This clone has a handful of counts. This chain joins TRBV6-5 and TRBJ1-2, with a weak D call TRBD1 (6 bases). This CDR3 spans 14 amino acids. The V gene lost 6 bases and the J gene lost 0 bases, with 11 bases spanning the gap. Germline V lookup: CDR1 MNHEY, CDR2 SVGAGI. DNA for the CDR3: TGTGCCAGCAGCCGGGACACAACTAACTATGGCTACACCTTC. It codes for CASSRDTTNYGYTF.

This clone has a handful of counts. This chain links TRBV20-1 with TRBJ1-1, with a tentative D call TRBD1 (6 bases). The germline gives CDR1 DFQATT, CDR2 SNEGSKA (reference sequence). Trimming took 3 bases from V and 3 from J, leaving 11 bases between them. This CDR3 region has 13 residues. The CDR3 sequence is CSASSPGDTEAFF. CDR3 sequence (DNA): TGCAGTGCTAGTTCCCCAGGGGACACTGAAGCTTTCTTT.

This chain connects TRBV6-6 to TRBJ1-4; the match to TRBD1 covers 7 bases. The junction had 8 bases not matched to a gene; V was cut back by 5 bases and J by 5 bases. The CDR3 is 15 amino acids. Germline CDR1 and CDR2: MNHNY and SVGAGI (reference sequence). The CDR3 protein is CASSTGDSTNEKLFF. Written as DNA, the CDR3 is TGTGCCAGCAGTACCGGGGACAGTACAAATGAAAAACTGTTTTTT.

The chain is built from TRBV19 and TRBJ2-7; 7 bases map to TRBD1. Germline CDR1 reads LNHDA; CDR2 reads SQIVND (reference sequence). J was trimmed by 2 bases and V by 10 bases; bases with no gene match: 8. The CDR3 is 13 amino acids. The DNA for the CDR3 is TGTGCCACCCTGGGACAGAATGCCTACGAGCAGTACTTC. Translating gives CATLGQNAYEQYF.

The chain has TRBV9 and TRBJ1-5, with 7 bases aligning to TRBD1. This CDR3 has 15 residues. The V gene's germline CDR1 is SGDLS and CDR2 YYNGEE. Trimming at V came to 4 bases and at J to 0 bases, leaving 4 bases not matched to a gene. This CDR3 reads CASSQGTVSNQPQHF. The CDR3 DNA reads TGTGCCAGCAGCCAGGGGACAGTTAGCAATCAGCCCCAGCATTTT.

V gene TRBV7-9 combines with J gene TRBJ2-7, with D perhaps matching TRBD1 (5 bases). The CDR3 extends over 15 amino acids. V was trimmed by 5 bases and J by 0 bases, leaving 14 bases between them. The germline gives CDR1 SEHNR, CDR2 FQNEAQ (reference sequence). This CDR3 reads CASSGARQISYEQYF. The CDR3, as DNA: TGTGCCAGCAGCGGGGCCCGACAGATCTCCTACGAGCAGTACTTC.

This clone was found a few times. The V and J genes are TRBV5-6 and TRBJ2-3; tentative D call: TRBD1 (5 bases). The CDR3 spans 15 residues. In germline, CDR1 is SGHDT, CDR2 YYEEEE. Trimming removed 2 bases from V and 2 bases from J, with 12 bases in between. The CDR3 nucleotides are TGTGCCAGCAGCTTCGGAGACAGAAACACAGATACGCAGTATTTT. This sequence encodes CASSFGDRNTDTQYF.

This chain links TRBV5-1 with TRBJ2-3, with 9 bases matching TRBD1. CDR3 length: 15 amino acids. Germline V CDR1 and CDR2: SGHRS, YFSETQ. Losses at the gene ends were 4 bases for V and 4 bases for J; bases not matched to a gene: 7. This CDR3 is CASSALTGGPDTQYF. CDR3 DNA sequence: TGCGCCAGCAGCGCACTGACAGGGGGACCAGATACGCAGTATTTT.

This chain uses TRBV18 with TRBJ1-2; tentatively, D is TRBD1 (5 bases). The germline V gene has CDR1 KGHSH and CDR2 LQKENI. The V end was cut by 5 bases, the J end by 0 bases, with 7 bases between. The CDR3 contains 13 residues. The CDR3 spells CASSGQANYGYTF. The CDR3 nucleotides read TGTGCCAGCTCAGGACAAGCTAACTATGGCTACACCTTC.

The chain carries TRBV10-3 and TRBJ1-1, with D possibly matching TRBD1 (5 bases). The germline V gene encodes CDR1 ENHRY and CDR2 SYGVKD. The V and J ends lost 6 bases and 1 base respectively, with 9 bases between them. The CDR3 has 13 residues. CDR3 DNA: TGTGCCATCAGCGGACAAAAGAACACTGAAGCTTTCTTT. Translating it yields CAISGQKNTEAFF.

The chain uses TRBV24-1 and TRBJ1-2; 7 positions agree with TRBD1. After removal of 6 bases from V and 4 bases from J, the junction contained 4 bases not matched to a gene. The germline gives CDR1 KGHDR, CDR2 SFDVKD. The CDR3 has 13 amino acids. The CDR3 coding sequence is TGTGCCACCAGTAGGACAGGAGGCTATGGCTACACCTTC. This codes for CATSRTGGYGYTF.